This is a list of T cell receptor beta chains from one sample in a study of neurological immune-mediated disorders. MiXCR was run by TCRdb on the 5' RACE reads, yielding one entry per CDR3 protein. The sample lists 65,000 to 90,000 distinct CDR3 sequences, about 9.3% seen once, with roughly 2% in the top ten. Sample: PBMCs. Source of these receptors: a man between 35 and 55 years old in good health. The conserved cysteine and the conserved F or W are not part of the CDR3 here.

V gene	J gene	CDR3 protein
TRBV20-1	TRBJ2-7	SAPEAGGLAAYEQY
TRBV24-1	TRBJ2-2	ATSDSASGRFDTGELF
TRBV20-1	TRBJ2-5	SATLPQGEETQY
TRBV20-1	TRBJ2-5	SATVGTSGDETQY
TRBV29-1	TRBJ1-1	SVVDIYTEAF
TRBV7-3	TRBJ2-2	ASISGTGGFGELF
TRBV20-1	TRBJ2-7	SARADRGHEQY
TRBV7-6	TRBJ1-4	ASSSQTGEKLF
TRBV12-3/TRBV12-4	TRBJ1-2	ASRKDRGADYGYT
TRBV5-1	TRBJ1-1	ASSLNYAAAMNTEAF
TRBV24-1	TRBJ2-7	ATSDSKPGQSYEQY
TRBV20-1	TRBJ1-6	SAEDRSSYNSPLH
TRBV5-1	TRBJ2-3	ASSLGSASTDTQY
TRBV27	TRBJ2-2	ASSFPGGGNTGELF
TRBV27	TRBJ2-5	ASSLFRGEGETQY
TRBV20-1	TRBJ2-6	SQGAGGANVLT
TRBV14	TRBJ2-1	ASSAAGFLYGEQF
TRBV27	TRBJ2-5	ASSPRDNAETQY
TRBV5-1	TRBJ1-2	ASSLERTNYGYT
TRBV12-3/TRBV12-4	TRBJ1-5	ASSLWEKPQH
TRBV7-2	TRBJ2-1	ASSPEGGPTYNEQF
TRBV5-5	TRBJ1-5	ASSLFVDANQPQH
TRBV29-1	TRBJ2-5	SVEPDRDLQSGETQY
TRBV3-1	TRBJ2-7	ASSQVGQAVYLN
TRBV20-1	TRBJ1-3	SARGIGSGNTIY
TRBV20-1	TRBJ2-2	SARGPSTAGELF
TRBV6-1	TRBJ1-5	STGTGDNQPQH
TRBV12-3/TRBV12-4	TRBJ2-3	ASSFRRPSTDTQY
TRBV5-1	TRBJ2-1	ASSPEAGNNEQF
TRBV20-1	TRBJ2-7	SALVSGRRYEQY